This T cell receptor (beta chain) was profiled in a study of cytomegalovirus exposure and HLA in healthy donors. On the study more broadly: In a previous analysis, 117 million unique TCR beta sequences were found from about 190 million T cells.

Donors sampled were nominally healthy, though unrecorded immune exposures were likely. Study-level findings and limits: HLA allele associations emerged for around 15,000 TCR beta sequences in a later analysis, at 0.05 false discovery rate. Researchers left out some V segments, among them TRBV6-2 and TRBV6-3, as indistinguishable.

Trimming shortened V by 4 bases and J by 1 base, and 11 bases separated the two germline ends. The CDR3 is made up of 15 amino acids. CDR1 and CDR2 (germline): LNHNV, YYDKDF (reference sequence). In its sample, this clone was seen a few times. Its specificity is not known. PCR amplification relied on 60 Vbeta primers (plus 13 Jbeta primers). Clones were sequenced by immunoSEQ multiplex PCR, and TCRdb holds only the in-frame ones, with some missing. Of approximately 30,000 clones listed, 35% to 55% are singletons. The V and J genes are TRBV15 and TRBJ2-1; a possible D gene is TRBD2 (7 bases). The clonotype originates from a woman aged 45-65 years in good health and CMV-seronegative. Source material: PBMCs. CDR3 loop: CATSIGGGSYNEQFF. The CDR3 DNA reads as TGTGCCACCAGCATAGGGGGGGGGTCCTACAATGAGCAGTTCTTC.